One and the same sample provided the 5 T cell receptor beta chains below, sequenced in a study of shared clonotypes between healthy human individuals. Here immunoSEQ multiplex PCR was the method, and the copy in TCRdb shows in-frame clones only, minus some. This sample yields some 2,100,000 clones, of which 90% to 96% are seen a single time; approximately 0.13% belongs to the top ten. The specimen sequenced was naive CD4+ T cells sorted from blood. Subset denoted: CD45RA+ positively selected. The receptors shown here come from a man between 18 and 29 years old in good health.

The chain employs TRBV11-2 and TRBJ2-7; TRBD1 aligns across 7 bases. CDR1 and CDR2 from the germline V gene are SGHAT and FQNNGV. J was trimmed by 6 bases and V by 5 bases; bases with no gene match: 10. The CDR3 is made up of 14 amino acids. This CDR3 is CASSPLGTAPEQYF. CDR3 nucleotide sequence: TGTGCCAGCAGCCCCCTCGGGACAGCACCCGAGCAGTACTTC.

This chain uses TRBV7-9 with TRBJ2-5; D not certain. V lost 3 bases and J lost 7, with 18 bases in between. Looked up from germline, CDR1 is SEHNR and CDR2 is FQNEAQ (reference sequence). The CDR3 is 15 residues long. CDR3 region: CASSFTSYESGTQYF. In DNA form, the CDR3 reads TGTGCCAGCAGCTTCACGTCCTATGAGTCGGGGACCCAGTACTTC. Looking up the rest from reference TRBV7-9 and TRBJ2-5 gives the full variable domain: DTGVSQNPRHKITKRGQNVTFRCDPISEHNRLYWYRQTLGQGPEFLTYFQNEAQLEKSRLLSDRFSAERPKGSFSTLEIQRTEQGDSAMYLCASSFTSYESGTQYFGPGTRLLVL.

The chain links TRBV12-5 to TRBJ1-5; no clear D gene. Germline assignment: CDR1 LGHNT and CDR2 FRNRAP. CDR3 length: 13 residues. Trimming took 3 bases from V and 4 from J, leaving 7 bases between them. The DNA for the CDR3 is TGTGCTAGTGGTTTCAGCCAAAATCAGCCCCAGCATTTT. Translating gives CASGFSQNQPQHF.

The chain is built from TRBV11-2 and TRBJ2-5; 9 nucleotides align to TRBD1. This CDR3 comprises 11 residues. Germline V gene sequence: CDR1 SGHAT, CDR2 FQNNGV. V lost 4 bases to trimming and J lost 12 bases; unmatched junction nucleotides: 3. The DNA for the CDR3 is TGTGCCAGCAGCTCGACAGGGGGAAAGTACTTC. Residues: CASSSTGGKYF.

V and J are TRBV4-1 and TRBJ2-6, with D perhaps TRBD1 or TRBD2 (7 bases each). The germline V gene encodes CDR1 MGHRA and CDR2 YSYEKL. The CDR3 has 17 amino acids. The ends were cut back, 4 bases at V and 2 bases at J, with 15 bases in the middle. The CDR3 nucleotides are TGCGCCAGCAGCCCACCAGGGGGGGGTACTGGGGCCAACGTCCTGACTTTC. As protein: CASSPPGGGTGANVLTF.